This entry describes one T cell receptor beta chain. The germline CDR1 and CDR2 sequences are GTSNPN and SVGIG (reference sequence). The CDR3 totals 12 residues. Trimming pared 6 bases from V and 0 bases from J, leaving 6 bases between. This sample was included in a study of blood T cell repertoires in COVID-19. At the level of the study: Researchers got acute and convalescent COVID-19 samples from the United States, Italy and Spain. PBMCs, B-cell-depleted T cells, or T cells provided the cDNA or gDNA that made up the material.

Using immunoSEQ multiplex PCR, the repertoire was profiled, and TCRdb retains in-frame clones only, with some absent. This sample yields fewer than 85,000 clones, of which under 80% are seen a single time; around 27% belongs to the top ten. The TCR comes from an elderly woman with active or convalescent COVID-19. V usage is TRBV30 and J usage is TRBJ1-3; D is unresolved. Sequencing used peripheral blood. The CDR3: CACDNSGNTIYF. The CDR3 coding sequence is TGTGCCTGTGACAACTCTGGAAACACCATATATTTT.